One T cell receptor beta chain is described in this entry. Its target is not known. The sample belongs to a study of T cell clonotyping in hematopoietic cell transplantation. Findings and limits, study-wide: At the given depth, recipient repertoires were over 97% de novo clonotypes.

The CDR3 totals 16 residues. The germline V gene encodes CDR1 MRHNA and CDR2 SNTAGT. With 6 bases removed from V and 1 base from J, the gap between germline ends came to 15 bases. Method: immunoSEQ multiplex PCR; TCRdb's copy keeps in-frame clones and lacks some. The sample lists roughly 30,000 clones; about 94% were seen once. The chain carries TRBV6-4 and TRBJ2-2, with a weak D call TRBD2 (7 bases). Here the sequenced sample was PBMCs, taken 100 days after allogeneic stem cell transplant. The clonotype comes from a female patient aged 50-59 years who had an allogeneic stem cell transplant from a related donor, so the T cells may come from the graft donor. Some clones in this sample may be carry-over from other donors' samples. CDR3 nucleotides: TGTGCCAGCAGCCGGGGGGCAGGGCGGAACACCGGGGAGCTGTTTTTT. Protein: CASSRGAGRNTGELFF.